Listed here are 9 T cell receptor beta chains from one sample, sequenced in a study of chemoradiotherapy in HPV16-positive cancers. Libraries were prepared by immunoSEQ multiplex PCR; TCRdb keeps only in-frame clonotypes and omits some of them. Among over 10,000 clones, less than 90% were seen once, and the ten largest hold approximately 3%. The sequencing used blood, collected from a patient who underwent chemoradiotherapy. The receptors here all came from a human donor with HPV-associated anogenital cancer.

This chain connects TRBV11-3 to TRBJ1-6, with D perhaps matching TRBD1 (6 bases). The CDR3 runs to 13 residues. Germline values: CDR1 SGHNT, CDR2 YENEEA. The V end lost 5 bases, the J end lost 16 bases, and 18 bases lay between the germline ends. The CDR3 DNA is TGTGCCAGCAGCGAAAACAGGGATGGAGCTCTCCACTTT. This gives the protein CASSENRDGALHF. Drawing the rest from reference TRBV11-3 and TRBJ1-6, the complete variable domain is EAGVVQSPRYKIIEKKQPVAFWCNPISGHNTLYWYLQNLGQGPELLIRYENEEAVDDSQLPKDRFSAERLKGVDSTLKIQPAELGDSAVYLCASSENRDGALHFGNGTRLTVT.

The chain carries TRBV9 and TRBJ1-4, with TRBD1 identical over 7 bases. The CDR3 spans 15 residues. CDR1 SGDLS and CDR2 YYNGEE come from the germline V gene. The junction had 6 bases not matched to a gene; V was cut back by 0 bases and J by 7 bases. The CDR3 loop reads CASSVVTGAGEKLFF. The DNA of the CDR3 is TGTGCCAGCAGCGTAGTAACAGGGGCGGGTGAAAAACTGTTTTTT.

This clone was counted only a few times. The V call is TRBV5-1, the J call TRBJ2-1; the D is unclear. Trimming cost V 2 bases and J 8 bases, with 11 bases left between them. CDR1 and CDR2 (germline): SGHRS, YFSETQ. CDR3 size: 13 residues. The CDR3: CASSFQVYDEQFF. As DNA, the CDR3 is TGCGCCAGCAGCTTTCAGGTCTATGATGAGCAGTTCTTC.

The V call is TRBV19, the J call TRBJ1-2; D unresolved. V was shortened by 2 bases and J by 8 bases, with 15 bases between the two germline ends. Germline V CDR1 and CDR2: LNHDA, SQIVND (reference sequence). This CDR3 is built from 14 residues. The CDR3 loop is CASSISVGSKGYTF. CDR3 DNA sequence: TGTGCCAGTAGTATAAGTGTTGGGTCTAAGGGCTACACCTTC.

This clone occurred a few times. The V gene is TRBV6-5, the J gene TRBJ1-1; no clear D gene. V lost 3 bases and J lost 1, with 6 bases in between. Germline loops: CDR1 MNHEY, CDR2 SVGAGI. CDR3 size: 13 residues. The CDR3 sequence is CASSYQSNTEAFF. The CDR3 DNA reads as TGTGCCAGCAGTTATCAATCGAACACTGAAGCTTTCTTT.

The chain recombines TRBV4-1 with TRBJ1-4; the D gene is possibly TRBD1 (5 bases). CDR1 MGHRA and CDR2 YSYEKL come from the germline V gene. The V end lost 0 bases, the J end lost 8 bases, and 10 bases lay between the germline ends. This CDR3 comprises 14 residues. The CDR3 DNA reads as TGCGCCAGCAGCCAAGAGGGGGTCAGCGAAAAACTGTTTTTT. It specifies CASSQEGVSEKLFF.

DNA for the CDR3: TGTGCCACCAGCACGGACCTGGGCACTGAAGCTTTCTTT. Its translation is CATSTDLGTEAFF. The V gene is TRBV15, the J gene TRBJ1-1; D not certain. V gave up 4 bases and J gave up 4 bases, with 10 bases separating them. Per the germline V gene, CDR1 is LNHNV and CDR2 is YYDKDF (reference sequence). The CDR3 length is 13 residues.

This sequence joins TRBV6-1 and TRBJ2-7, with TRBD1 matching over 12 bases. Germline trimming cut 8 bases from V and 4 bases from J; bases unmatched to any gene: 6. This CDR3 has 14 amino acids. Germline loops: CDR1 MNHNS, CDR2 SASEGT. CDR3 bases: TGTGCCAGCGCCCGGGACAGGGGGCAATACGAGCAGTACTTC. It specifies CASARDRGQYEQYF.

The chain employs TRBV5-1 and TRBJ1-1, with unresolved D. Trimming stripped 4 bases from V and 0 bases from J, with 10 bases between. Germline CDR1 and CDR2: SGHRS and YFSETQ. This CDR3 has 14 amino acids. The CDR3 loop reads CASSPGLMNTEAFF. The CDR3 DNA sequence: TGCGCCAGCAGCCCCGGACTGATGAACACTGAAGCTTTCTTT.